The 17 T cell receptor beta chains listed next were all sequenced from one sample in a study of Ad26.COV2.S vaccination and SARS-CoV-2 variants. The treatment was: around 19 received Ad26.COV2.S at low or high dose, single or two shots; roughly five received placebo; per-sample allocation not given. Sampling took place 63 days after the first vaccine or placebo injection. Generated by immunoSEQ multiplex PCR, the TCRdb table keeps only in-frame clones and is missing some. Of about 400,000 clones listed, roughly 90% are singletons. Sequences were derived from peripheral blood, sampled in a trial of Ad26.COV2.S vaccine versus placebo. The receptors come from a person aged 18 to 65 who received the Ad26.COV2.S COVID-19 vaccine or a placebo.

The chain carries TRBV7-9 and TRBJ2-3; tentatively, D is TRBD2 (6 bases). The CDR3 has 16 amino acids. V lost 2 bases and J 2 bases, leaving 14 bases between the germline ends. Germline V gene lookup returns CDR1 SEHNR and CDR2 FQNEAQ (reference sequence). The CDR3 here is CASSLSPGDLTDTQYF. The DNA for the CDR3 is TGTGCCAGCAGCTTATCTCCGGGGGACCTCACAGATACGCAGTATTTT.

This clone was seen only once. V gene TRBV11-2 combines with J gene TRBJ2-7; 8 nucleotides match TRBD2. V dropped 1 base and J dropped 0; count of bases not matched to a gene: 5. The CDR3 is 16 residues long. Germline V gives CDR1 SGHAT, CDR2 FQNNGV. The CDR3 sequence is CASSLGGSGVSYEQYF. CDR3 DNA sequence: TGTGCCAGCAGCTTAGGGGGTAGCGGGGTCTCCTACGAGCAGTACTTC. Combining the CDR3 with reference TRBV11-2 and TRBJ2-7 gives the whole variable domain EAGVAQSPRYKIIEKRQSVAFWCNPISGHATLYWYQQILGQGPKLLIQFQNNGVVDDSQLPKDRFSAERLKGVDSTLKIQPAKLEDSAVYLCASSLGGSGVSYEQYFGPGTRLTVT.

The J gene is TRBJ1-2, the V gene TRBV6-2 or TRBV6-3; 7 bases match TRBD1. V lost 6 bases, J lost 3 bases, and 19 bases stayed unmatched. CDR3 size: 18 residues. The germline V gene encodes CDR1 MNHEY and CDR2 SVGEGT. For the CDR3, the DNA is TGTGCCAGCAGCCCTTTATGGAACTCGGGGACAGCATACTATGGCTACACCTTC. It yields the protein CASSPLWNSGTAYYGYTF.

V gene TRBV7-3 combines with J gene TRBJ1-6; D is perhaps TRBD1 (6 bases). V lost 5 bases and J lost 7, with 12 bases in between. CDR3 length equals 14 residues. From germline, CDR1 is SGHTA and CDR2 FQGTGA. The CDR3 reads CASSKDSVNSPLHF. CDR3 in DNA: TGTGCCAGCAGCAAGGACAGCGTGAATTCACCCCTCCACTTT.

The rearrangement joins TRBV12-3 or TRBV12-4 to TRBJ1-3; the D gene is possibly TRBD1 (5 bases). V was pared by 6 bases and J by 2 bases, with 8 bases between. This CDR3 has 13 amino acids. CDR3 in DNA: TGTGCCAGCAGCAAGGACACTGGAAACACCATATATTTT. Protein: CASSKDTGNTIYF.

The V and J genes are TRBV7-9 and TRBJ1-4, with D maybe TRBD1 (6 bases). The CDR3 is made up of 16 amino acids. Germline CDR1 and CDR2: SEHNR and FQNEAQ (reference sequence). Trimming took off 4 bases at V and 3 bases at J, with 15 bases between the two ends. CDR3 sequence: CASSSNTGFANEKLFF. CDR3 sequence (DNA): TGTGCCAGCAGCTCAAATACAGGGTTTGCTAATGAAAAACTGTTTTTT.

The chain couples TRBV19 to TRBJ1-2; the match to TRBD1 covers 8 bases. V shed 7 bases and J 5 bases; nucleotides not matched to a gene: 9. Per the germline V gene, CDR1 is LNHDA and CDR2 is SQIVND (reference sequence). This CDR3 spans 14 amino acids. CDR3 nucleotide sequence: TGTGCCAGTATGTGGGCAGGGGGCCTTTATGGCTACACCTTC. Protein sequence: CASMWAGGLYGYTF.

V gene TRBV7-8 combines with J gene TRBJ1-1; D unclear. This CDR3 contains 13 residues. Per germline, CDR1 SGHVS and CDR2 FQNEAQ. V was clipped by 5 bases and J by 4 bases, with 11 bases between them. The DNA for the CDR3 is TGTGCCAGCAGCCCCCGAGACACCACTGAAGCTTTCTTT. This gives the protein CASSPRDTTEAFF.

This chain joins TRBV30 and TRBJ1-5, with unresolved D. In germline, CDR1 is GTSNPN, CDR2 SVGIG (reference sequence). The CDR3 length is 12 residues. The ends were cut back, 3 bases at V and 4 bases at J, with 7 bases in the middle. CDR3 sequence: CAWSYVNQPQHF. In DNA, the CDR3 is TGTGCCTGGAGCTATGTAAATCAGCCCCAGCATTTT.

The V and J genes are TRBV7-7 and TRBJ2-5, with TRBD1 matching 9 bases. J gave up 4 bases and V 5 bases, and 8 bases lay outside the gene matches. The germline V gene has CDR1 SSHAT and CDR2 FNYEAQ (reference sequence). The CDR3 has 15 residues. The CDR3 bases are TGTGCCAGCAGCCCCCGGACAGGGGAAGGAGAGACCCAGTACTTC. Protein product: CASSPRTGEGETQYF.

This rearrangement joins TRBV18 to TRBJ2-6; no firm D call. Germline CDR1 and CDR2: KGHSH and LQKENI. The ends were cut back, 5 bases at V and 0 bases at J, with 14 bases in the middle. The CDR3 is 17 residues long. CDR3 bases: TGTGCCAGCTCATCCTCCCCGCATAGCTCTGGGGCCAACGTCCTGACTTTC. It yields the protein CASSSSPHSSGANVLTF.

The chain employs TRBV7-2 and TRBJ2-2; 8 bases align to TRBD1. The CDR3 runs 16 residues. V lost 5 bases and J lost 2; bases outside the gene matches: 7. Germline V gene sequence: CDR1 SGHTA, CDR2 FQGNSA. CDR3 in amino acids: CASSPGGRLNTGELFF. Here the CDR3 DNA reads TGTGCCAGCAGCCCAGGGGGCAGGTTAAACACCGGGGAGCTGTTTTTT.

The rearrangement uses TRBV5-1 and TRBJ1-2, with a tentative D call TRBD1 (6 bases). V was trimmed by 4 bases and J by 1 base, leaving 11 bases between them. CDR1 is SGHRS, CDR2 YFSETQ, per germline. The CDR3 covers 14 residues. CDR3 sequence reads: CASSTQQGNYGYTF. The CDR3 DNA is TGCGCCAGCAGCACACAACAGGGTAACTATGGCTACACCTTC.

The CDR3 is CASSPWGGSNSPLHF. CDR3 bases: TGTGCCAGTAGTCCCTGGGGAGGCTCTAATTCACCCCTCCACTTT. The chain links TRBV19 to TRBJ1-6; D is unresolved. Germline V lookup: CDR1 LNHDA, CDR2 SQIVND (reference sequence). V was cut by 5 bases and J by 6 bases, with 14 bases left in between. This CDR3 comprises 15 residues.

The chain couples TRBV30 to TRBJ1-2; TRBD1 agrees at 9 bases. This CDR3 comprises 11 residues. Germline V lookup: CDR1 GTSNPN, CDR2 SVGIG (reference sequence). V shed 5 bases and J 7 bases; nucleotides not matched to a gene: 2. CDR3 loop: CAWDRGFGYTF. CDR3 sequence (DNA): TGTGCCTGGGACAGGGGGTTTGGCTACACCTTC.

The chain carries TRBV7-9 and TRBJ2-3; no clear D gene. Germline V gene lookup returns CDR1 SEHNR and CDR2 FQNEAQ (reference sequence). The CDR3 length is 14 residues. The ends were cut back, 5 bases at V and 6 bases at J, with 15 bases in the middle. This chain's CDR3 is CASSPISLADTQYF. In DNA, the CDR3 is TGTGCCAGCAGCCCGATTAGTTTGGCGGATACGCAGTATTTT.

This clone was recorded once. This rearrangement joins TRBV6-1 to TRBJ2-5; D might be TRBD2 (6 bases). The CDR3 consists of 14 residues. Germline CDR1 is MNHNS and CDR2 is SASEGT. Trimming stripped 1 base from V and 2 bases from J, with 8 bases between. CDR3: CASSEVAAQETQYF. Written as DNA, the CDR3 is TGTGCCAGCAGTGAAGTAGCGGCGCAAGAGACCCAGTACTTC.